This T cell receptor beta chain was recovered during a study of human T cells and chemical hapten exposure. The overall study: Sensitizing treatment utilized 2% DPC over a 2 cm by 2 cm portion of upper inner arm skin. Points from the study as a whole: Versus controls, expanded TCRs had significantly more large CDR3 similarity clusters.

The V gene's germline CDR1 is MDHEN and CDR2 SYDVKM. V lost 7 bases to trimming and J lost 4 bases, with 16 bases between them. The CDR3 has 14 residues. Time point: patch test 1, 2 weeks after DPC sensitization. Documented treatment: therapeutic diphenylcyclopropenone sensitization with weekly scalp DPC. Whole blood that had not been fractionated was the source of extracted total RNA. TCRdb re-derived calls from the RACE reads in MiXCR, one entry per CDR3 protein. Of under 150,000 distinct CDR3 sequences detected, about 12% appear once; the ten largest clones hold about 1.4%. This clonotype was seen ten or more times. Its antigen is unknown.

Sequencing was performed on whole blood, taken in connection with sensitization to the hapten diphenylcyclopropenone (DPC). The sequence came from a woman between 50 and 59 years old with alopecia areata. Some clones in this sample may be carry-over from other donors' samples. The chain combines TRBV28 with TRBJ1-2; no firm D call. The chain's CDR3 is CASKLRLRTYGYTF. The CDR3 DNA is TGTGCCAGCAAGTTACGCCTGCGCACCTATGGCTACACCTTC.